Listed below are T cell receptor beta chains from one sample, sequenced in a study of T cell responses to AZD1222 COVID-19 vaccine. Clones were sequenced by immunoSEQ multiplex PCR, and TCRdb holds only the in-frame ones, with some missing. The sample yields 120,000 or so clones, approximately 82% seen once. This material consisted of peripheral blood, taken 28 days after the second AZD1222 dose. Receptors were obtained from an adult who received the AZD1222 COVID-19 vaccine. CDR3s include the opening cysteine and the closing phenylalanine or tryptophan. D genes are given only for firm matches. Only some rows state a clone size, as once, few, many or a class for expanded clones.

j_call d_call v_call clone_size cdr3_nt cdr3_aa
TRBJ1-4 NA TRBV5-6 NA TGTGCCAGCAGCTTACCGACAGCTAATGAAAAACTGTTTTTT CASSLPTANEKLFF
TRBJ2-7 NA TRBV10-3 NA TGTGCCATCAGTGAGCCAGGGTCTGTCTACGAGCAGTACTTC CAISEPGSVYEQYF
TRBJ1-2 NA TRBV27 NA TGTGCCAGCAGCTATCTGGCAGGGCCTGGCGGCTACACCTTC CASSYLAGPGGYTF
TRBJ1-1 NA TRBV5-8 NA TGTGCCAGCAGCTTGAGGAGGACTGAAGCTTTCTTT CASSLRRTEAFF
TRBJ1-2 NA TRBV6-2/TRBV6-3 NA TGTGCCAGCAGTTACCCCAGAGGGGGGGTCCATTATGGCTACACCTTC CASSYPRGGVHYGYTF
TRBJ1-1 TRBD1 TRBV28 NA TGTGCCAGCAGTTTAGCCGGACAGGGGGCTGAAGCTTTCTTT CASSLAGQGAEAFF
TRBJ1-5 NA TRBV30 NA TGTGCCTGGGTGGATGAAAATAGCAATCAGCCCCAGCATTTT CAWVDENSNQPQHF
TRBJ1-2 NA TRBV7-2 NA TGTGCCAGCAGCTTCAGTTCCTATGGCTACACCTTC CASSFSSYGYTF
TRBJ1-1 NA TRBV19 NA TGTGCCAGTAGTACCAGAGGAGGGCTGAACACTGAAGCTTTCTTT CASSTRGGLNTEAFF
TRBJ1-1 TRBD1 TRBV27 once TGTGCCAGCAGTTTAAAGCAGGGGGTGAACACTGAAGCTTTCTTT CASSLKQGVNTEAFF
TRBJ1-1 NA TRBV28 NA TGTGCCAGCAGTTTCCCCGGGGCTAACACTGAAGCTTTCTTT CASSFPGANTEAFF
TRBJ1-2 TRBD1 TRBV28 NA TGTGCCAGCAGACCGGGACAGGGTTATCCCGACTATGGCTACACCTTC CASRPGQGYPDYGYTF
TRBJ2-3 TRBD2 TRBV5-3 NA TGTGCCAGAAGCTTGGTCCGGGAGGCAGATACGCAGTATTTT CARSLVREADTQYF
TRBJ2-7 NA TRBV7-3 NA TGTGCCAGCAGCAGACTTCACCGGGACGGATCCTACGAGCAGTACTTC CASSRLHRDGSYEQYF
TRBJ1-1 NA TRBV10-3 NA TGTGCCATCAGTGAGAGCTTGAACACTGAAGCTTTCTTT CAISESLNTEAFF
TRBJ2-2 NA TRBV6-1 NA TGTGCCAGCAGTGAAGCGGTAGCTCAGACCGGGGAGCTGTTTTTT CASSEAVAQTGELFF
TRBJ2-5 NA TRBV12-3/TRBV12-4 NA TGTGCCACCTCCGGACAGCAAGAGACCCAGTACTTC CATSGQQETQYF
TRBJ1-5 TRBD1 TRBV18 NA TGTGCCAGCTCACCAATAGGACAGGCAAATCAGCCCCAGCATTTT CASSPIGQANQPQHF
TRBJ2-1 NA TRBV2 once TGTGCCAGCAGTTACGGGATCTCGGGCAATGAGCAGTTCTTC CASSYGISGNEQFF
TRBJ1-5 NA TRBV19 NA TGTGCCAGTAGTCCGCGGGGCGCTTCTCAGCCCCAGCATTTT CASSPRGASQPQHF
TRBJ2-2 NA TRBV27 once TGTGCCAGCAGTTTAGACTACGCGTGGGGCACCGGGGAGCTGTTTTTT CASSLDYAWGTGELFF
TRBJ2-5 NA TRBV6-2/TRBV6-3 NA TGTGCCAGCAGTTATATCGGGGGGCCGGAAGAGACCCAGTACTTC CASSYIGGPEETQYF
TRBJ1-2 NA TRBV3-1/TRBV3-2 NA TGTGCCAGCAGCCAACCACCGTGGAACAAGGGGGAGAACTATGGCTACACCTTC CASSQPPWNKGENYGYTF
TRBJ1-4 NA TRBV6-6 NA TGTGCCAGCAGTTACCCCGACCTGGGTAATGAAAAACTGTTTTTT CASSYPDLGNEKLFF
TRBJ2-2 TRBD2 TRBV2 NA TGTGCCAGCATGGTCGCGGGGGGGCCCACCGGGGAGCTGTTTTTT CASMVAGGPTGELFF
TRBJ2-3 NA TRBV7-8 NA TGTGCCAGCAGCTCCTGGAAGTGGACTGGAAACACAGATACGCAGTATTTT CASSSWKWTGNTDTQYF
TRBJ1-6 NA TRBV5-6 NA TGTGCCAGCAGCCCCAGGGGCTCCTATAATTCACCCCTCCACTTT CASSPRGSYNSPLHF
TRBJ2-7 TRBD2 TRBV6-2/TRBV6-3 NA TGTGCCAGCAGTGACGGACTAGCGGGGGTAGGGGTCTCCTACGAGCAGTACTTC CASSDGLAGVGVSYEQYF
TRBJ2-1 NA TRBV7-3 NA TGTGCCAGCAGCTCCCGGGTCTACAATGAGCAGTTCTTC CASSSRVYNEQFF
TRBJ2-1 NA TRBV11-2 NA TGTGCCAGCAGCGCAGGGAGCGGCTCCTACAATGAGCAGTTCTTC CASSAGSGSYNEQFF
TRBJ1-2 TRBD1 TRBV2 NA TGTGCCACCGTGGACAGGGCGCCCGAAGGCTACACCTTC CATVDRAPEGYTF
TRBJ2-3 TRBD2 TRBV11-2 NA TGTGCCAGCAGCGACCCGGGGGGGCATGGAGATACGCAGTATTTT CASSDPGGHGDTQYF
TRBJ2-2 NA TRBV5-1 NA TGCGCCAGCAGCTTGGACGTGACGGGGGTGCTGTTTTTT CASSLDVTGVLFF
TRBJ1-6 NA TRBV5-6 NA TGTGCCAGCAGCTTGGATCTGGGGGCTAGCGATAATTCACCCCTCCACTTT CASSLDLGASDNSPLHF
TRBJ1-3 NA TRBV9 NA TGTGCCAGCAGCATACAGGGCGCTGGAAACACCATATATTTT CASSIQGAGNTIYF
TRBJ1-2 NA TRBV5-4 NA TGTGCCAGCAGCGCGGACAGTTTAAACTATGGCTACACCTTC CASSADSLNYGYTF
TRBJ1-2 NA TRBV28 NA TGTGCCAGCAGTTTATCTCCCCTCGGTCGTTGGGGGTATGGCTACACCTTC CASSLSPLGRWGYGYTF
TRBJ2-7 NA TRBV7-8 NA TGTGCCAGCAGCCAAAGGACATCTACCTACGAGCAGTACTTC CASSQRTSTYEQYF
TRBJ1-1 NA TRBV11-3 few TGTGCCAGCAGCTCGGCGGGGGGATCGGACACTGAAGCTTTCTTT CASSSAGGSDTEAFF
TRBJ2-3 TRBD1 TRBV18 few TGTGCCAGCTCACCGCGTAGTCCGGGACAGGGGACAGATACGCAGTATTTT CASSPRSPGQGTDTQYF
TRBJ1-2 TRBD1 TRBV11-2 NA TGTGCCAGCAGCTACGGGACAGGGGCATATGGCTACACCTTC CASSYGTGAYGYTF
TRBJ2-2 NA TRBV2 NA TGTGCCAGCAGTGGACTTCCAACCGGGGAGCTGTTTTTT CASSGLPTGELFF
TRBJ1-6 TRBD1 TRBV6-5 NA TGTGCCAGCAGTAAGACAGGGGAAGGTTCACCCCTCCACTTT CASSKTGEGSPLHF